Listed below are T cell receptor beta chains from one sample, sequenced in a study of glioma-infiltrating T cells. TCRdb fed the multiplex PCR reads into MiXCR, producing one record per CDR3 protein. The sample contains roughly 100,000 distinct CDR3 sequences, around 29% of which appear only once. Sequenced material: glioma tissue, nonneoplastic brain tissue, or PBMCs (not recorded which). All receptors derive from a human donor with low-grade glioma or glioblastoma, undergoing nonglioma brain surgery, or in good health (not recorded which). The CDR3 runs from the conserved cysteine through the conserved F or W. A clone size is listed for some rows: how often the clone was seen (once, few, many), or a class if it is expanded.

cdr3_aa j_call v_call clone_size
CASSLEAWGEAFF TRBJ1-1 TRBV13 once
CASSYLASDEQFF TRBJ2-1 TRBV4-3 many
CASSVVGPADTQYF TRBJ2-3 TRBV9 .
CASSFDRFSNQPQHF TRBJ1-5 TRBV12-3/TRBV12-4 few
CASSRQGYSNQPQHF TRBJ1-5 TRBV2 many
CASSPGRGRNQPQHF TRBJ1-5 TRBV7-2 many
CASSPAGTTVVDTQYF TRBJ2-3 TRBV11-2 few
CASSPAGTRNGYTF TRBJ1-2 TRBV19 .
CSARDYGIGEQYF TRBJ2-7 TRBV20-1 many
CSVFHPGQVDEQYF TRBJ2-7 TRBV29-1 few
CASSQGGSNYGYTF TRBJ1-2 TRBV7-9 .